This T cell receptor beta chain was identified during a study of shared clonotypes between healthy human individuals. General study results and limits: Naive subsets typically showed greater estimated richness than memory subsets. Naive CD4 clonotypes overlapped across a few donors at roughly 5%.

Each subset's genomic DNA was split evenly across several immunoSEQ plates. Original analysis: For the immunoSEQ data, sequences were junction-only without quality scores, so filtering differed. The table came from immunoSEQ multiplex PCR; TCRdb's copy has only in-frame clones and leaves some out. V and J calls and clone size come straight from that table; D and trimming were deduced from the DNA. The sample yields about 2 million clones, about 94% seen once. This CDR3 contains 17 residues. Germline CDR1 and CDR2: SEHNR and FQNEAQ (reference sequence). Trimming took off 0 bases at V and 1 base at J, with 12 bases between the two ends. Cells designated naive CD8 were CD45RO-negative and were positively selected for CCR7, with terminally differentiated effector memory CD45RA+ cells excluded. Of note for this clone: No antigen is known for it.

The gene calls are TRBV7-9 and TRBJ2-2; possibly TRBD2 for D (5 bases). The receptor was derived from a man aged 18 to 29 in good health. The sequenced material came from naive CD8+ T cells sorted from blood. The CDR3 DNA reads TGTGCCAGCAGCTTAGCGCCAGCGGCTCTGAACACCGGGGAGCTGTTTTTT. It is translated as CASSLAPAALNTGELFF.